The 31 T cell receptor beta chains in this list originate from one sample, sequenced in a study of control samples from healthy donors and cancer patients. The method was immunoSEQ multiplex PCR; TCRdb's version includes in-frame clones alone and lacks a portion of them. The table shows about 160,000 clones, with 80% to 90% occurring only once. The sequencing input was blood. These receptors were obtained from a man aged 25-40 years in good health.

This chain links TRBV28 with TRBJ1-2; D uncertain. Deletions cut 6 bases from V and 8 bases from J, with 13 bases between. The CDR3 runs to 12 residues. The germline V gene has CDR1 MDHEN and CDR2 SYDVKM. The chain's CDR3 is CASRKRAAGYTF. In nucleotides, the CDR3 is TGTGCCAGCAGGAAGCGGGCCGCAGGCTACACCTTC.

The genes are TRBV7-2 and TRBJ1-1; 7 nucleotides line up with TRBD1. The CDR3 length is 15 residues. Trimming took 1 base from V and 2 from J; bases not matched to a gene: 4. Germline V lookup: CDR1 SGHTA, CDR2 FQGNSA. The CDR3 protein is CASSLVGTENTEAFF. For the CDR3, the DNA is TGTGCCAGCAGCTTAGTTGGGACAGAAAACACTGAAGCTTTCTTT. Complete variable domain (other parts from reference TRBV7-2 and TRBJ1-1): GAGVSQSPSNKVTEKGKDVELRCDPISGHTALYWYRQSLGQGLEFLIYFQGNSAPDKSGLPSDRFSAERTGGSVSTLTIQRTQQEDSAVYLCASSLVGTENTEAFFGQGTRLTVV.

A few counts support this clone. The genes are TRBV9 and TRBJ2-5; 8 bases match TRBD2. J lost 5 bases, V lost 4 bases, and 10 bases had no gene match. The CDR3 totals 15 residues. The germline V gene has CDR1 SGDLS and CDR2 YYNGEE. CDR3 nucleotides: TGTGCCAGCAGCACTACGGGGGGGCCAATGGAGACCCAGTACTTC. This sequence encodes CASSTTGGPMETQYF. The entire variable domain, with the rest obtained from reference TRBV9 and TRBJ2-5, is as follows: DSGVTQTPKHLITATGQRVTLRCSPRSGDLSVYWYQQSLDQGLQFLIQYYNGEERAKGNILERFSAQQFPDLHSELNLSSLELGDSALYFCASSTTGGPMETQYFGPGTRLLVL.

This chain connects TRBV2 to TRBJ1-5, with TRBD1 as a possible D gene (6 bases). Trimming shortened V by 2 bases and J by 4 bases, and 9 bases separated the two germline ends. CDR3 length: 14 residues. The V gene's germline CDR1 is SNHLY and CDR2 FYNNEI. Written as DNA, the CDR3 is TGTGCCAGCAGTGAAAACAGGGAGAATCAGCCCCAGCATTTT. Amino acid sequence: CASSENRENQPQHF.

This clone has only one observation. V and J are TRBV28 and TRBJ1-4; no firm D call. CDR1 MDHEN and CDR2 SYDVKM come from the germline V gene. V was clipped by 2 bases and J by 0 bases, with 10 bases between them. This CDR3 region has 16 residues. CDR3 nucleotide sequence: TGTGCCAGCAGTTTAATGGGGTCTGCAACTAATGAAAAACTGTTTTTT. Protein product: CASSLMGSATNEKLFF.

The V and J genes are TRBV18 and TRBJ1-1, with D maybe TRBD1 (5 bases). V lost 4 bases and J lost 4, with 10 bases in between. This CDR3 spans 13 amino acids. The germline CDR1 and CDR2 sequences are KGHSH and LQKENI. The CDR3 DNA reads as TGTGCCAGCTCACGACAGAAAAGCACTGAAGCTTTCTTT. As protein: CASSRQKSTEAFF.

V is TRBV11-2 and J is TRBJ2-7; D call uncertain. Per the germline V gene, CDR1 is SGHAT and CDR2 is FQNNGV. The germline V and J ends were trimmed by 8 bases and 0 bases, with 17 bases remaining between them. This CDR3 has 15 amino acids. CDR3 region: CASSIQDRVSYEQYF. The DNA of the CDR3 is TGTGCCAGCTCCATTCAGGACCGAGTCTCCTACGAGCAGTACTTC.

This clone was recorded once. The J gene is TRBJ1-5, the V gene TRBV2; TRBD1 aligns across 7 bases. CDR1 is SNHLY, CDR2 FYNNEI, per germline. V lost 4 bases, J lost 4 bases, and 7 bases stayed unmatched. The CDR3 contains 15 residues. As DNA, the CDR3 is TGTGCCAGCAGTGCGGTAGCAGGGGGAAATCAGCCCCAGCATTTT. This codes for CASSAVAGGNQPQHF.

The chain combines TRBV5-6 with TRBJ1-6, with D tentatively TRBD1 (5 bases). Deletions cut 1 base from V and 1 base from J, with 6 bases between. Germline loops: CDR1 SGHDT, CDR2 YYEEEE. CDR3 length: 15 residues. CDR3 in amino acids: CASSLPGSYNSPLHF. Written as DNA, the CDR3 is TGTGCCAGCAGCTTGCCAGGGTCCTATAATTCACCCCTCCACTTT.

CDR3 in DNA: TGTGCCAGTAGTAGGGACAGCAATCAGCCCCAGCATTTT. This gives the protein CASSRDSNQPQHF. This chain joins TRBV19 and TRBJ1-5; tentative D call: TRBD1 (5 bases). V was shortened by 4 bases and J by 1 base, with 5 bases between the two germline ends. Germline values: CDR1 LNHDA, CDR2 SQIVND (reference sequence). The CDR3 covers 13 residues.

In its sample, this clone was seen once. The CDR3 is CASSSATGRDTEAFF. CDR3 in DNA: TGCGCCAGCAGCTCCGCGACAGGGAGGGACACTGAAGCTTTCTTT. The chain couples TRBV5-1 to TRBJ1-1; 7 bases line up with TRBD1. Germline-derived CDR1 and CDR2 are SGHRS and YFSETQ. J gave up 3 bases and V 3 bases, and 8 bases lay outside the gene matches. CDR3 length: 15 residues.

V gene TRBV19 combines with J gene TRBJ1-4; a weak D match, TRBD1 (5 bases). Germline V gene sequence: CDR1 LNHDA, CDR2 SQIVND (reference sequence). V was trimmed by 2 bases and J by 0 bases, leaving 10 bases between them. The length of the CDR3 is 16 residues. In nucleotides, the CDR3 is TGTGCCAGTAGTATACTGGGGGAGGCAACTAATGAAAAACTGTTTTTT. This gives the protein CASSILGEATNEKLFF.

The chain has TRBV7-7 and TRBJ2-2, with 13 bases matching TRBD2. Germline loops: CDR1 SSHAT, CDR2 FNYEAQ (reference sequence). The V and J ends lost 5 bases and 2 bases, in that order; junction bases with no gene match: 8. The CDR3 sequence is 18 residues long. The CDR3 region has the DNA TGTGCCAGCAGCCTATCTCCGGGACTAGCGGGAAACACCGGGGAGCTGTTTTTT. Its protein product is CASSLSPGLAGNTGELFF. The full variable domain, in which reference TRBV7-7 and TRBJ2-2 provide the parts outside the CDR3, is GAGVSQSPRYKVTKRGQDVTLRCDPISSHATLYWYQQALGQGPEFLTYFNYEAQPDKSGLPSDRFSAERPEGSISTLTIQRTEQRDSAMYRCASSLSPGLAGNTGELFFGEGSRLTVL.

This chain joins TRBV5-1 and TRBJ2-3, with 8 bases fitting TRBD1. The CDR3 loop spans 16 amino acids. Germline V gives CDR1 SGHRS, CDR2 YFSETQ. J was trimmed by 2 bases and V by 3 bases; bases with no gene match: 8. CDR3 region: CASSSGTGALTDTQYF. CDR3 bases: TGCGCCAGCAGCTCCGGGACAGGAGCCCTCACAGATACGCAGTATTTT.

The rearrangement uses TRBV15 and TRBJ2-1; 8 nucleotides agree with TRBD2. Germline V gene lookup returns CDR1 LNHNV and CDR2 YYDKDF (reference sequence). The CDR3 is 16 amino acids. Losses at the gene ends were 1 base for V and 6 bases for J; bases not matched to a gene: 8. CDR3 sequence reads: CATSRGGQREFNEQFF. In DNA form, the CDR3 reads TGTGCCACCAGCAGAGGAGGACAGCGGGAGTTCAATGAGCAGTTCTTC.

V usage is TRBV4-1 and J usage is TRBJ1-5; unclear D gene. This CDR3 comprises 13 residues. The germline CDR1 and CDR2 sequences are MGHRA and YSYEKL. V gave up 4 bases and J gave up 6 bases, with 10 bases separating them. The DNA of the CDR3 is TGCGCCAGCAGCCTATTGATCGGTCAGCCCCAGCATTTT. The encoded protein is CASSLLIGQPQHF.

V and J are TRBV25-1 and TRBJ2-5; 9 nucleotides agree with TRBD1. CDR3 length equals 12 residues. The J segment lost 4 bases and the V segment lost 8 bases, leaving 2 bases of the junction unmatched. Germline values: CDR1 MGHDK, CDR2 SYGVNS. The CDR3 coding sequence is TGTGCCAGCTTGGGACAGGGAGAGACCCAGTACTTC. This gives the protein CASLGQGETQYF.

The CDR3 here is CASSLDGGNYGYTF. The CDR3 DNA reads as TGTGCCAGCAGCTTAGACGGGGGTAACTATGGCTACACCTTC. The chain carries TRBV7-9 and TRBJ1-2, with a tentative D call TRBD1 (5 bases). Germline loops: CDR1 SEHNR, CDR2 FQNEAQ (reference sequence). V lost 1 base to trimming and J lost 1 base, with 7 bases between them. The CDR3 length is 14 residues. The full variable domain, in which reference TRBV7-9 and TRBJ1-2 provide the parts outside the CDR3, is DTGVSQNPRHKITKRGQNVTFRCDPISEHNRLYWYRQTLGQGPEFLTYFQNEAQLEKSRLLSDRFSAERPKGSFSTLEIQRTEQGDSAMYLCASSLDGGNYGYTFGSGTRLTVV.

The chain joins TRBV11-2 to TRBJ2-1, with 14 bases matching TRBD2. Germline CDR1 SGHAT, CDR2 FQNNGV. The CDR3 totals 17 residues. The junction had 8 bases not matched to a gene; V was cut back by 0 bases and J by 10 bases. As DNA, the CDR3 is TGTGCCAGCAGCTTAGAATTGGGGACTAGCGGGAGAGGGGAGCAGTTCTTC. Translation gives CASSLELGTSGRGEQFF.

This chain joins TRBV27 and TRBJ2-1; the match to TRBD1 covers 9 bases. CDR3 length: 16 amino acids. V trimming: 3 bases; J trimming: 7 bases; junction bases outside the gene matches: 10. Germline V gives CDR1 MNHEY, CDR2 SMNVEV (reference sequence). This CDR3 reads CASSLDSGTGYNEQFF. The CDR3 DNA is TGTGCCAGCAGTTTGGACTCCGGGACAGGGTATAATGAGCAGTTCTTC.

This rearrangement joins TRBV7-3 to TRBJ2-3; D gene ambiguous. CDR1 is SGHTA and CDR2 is FQGTGA in the germline V gene. CDR3 length: 13 amino acids. Trimming took off 4 bases at V and 2 bases at J, with 7 bases between the two ends. CDR3 nucleotides: TGTGCCAGCAGCTCCTCAGCCACAGATACGCAGTATTTT. It yields the protein CASSSSATDTQYF.

This clone was found once. This chain connects TRBV6-5 to TRBJ2-2, with TRBD1 as a possible D gene (5 bases). Per germline, CDR1 MNHEY and CDR2 SVGAGI. V lost 4 bases and J 1 base, leaving 13 bases between the germline ends. The CDR3 contains 16 residues. In nucleotides, the CDR3 is TGTGCCAGCAGTTTTTCGCAGGGTAGGAACACCGGGGAGCTGTTTTTT. It specifies CASSFSQGRNTGELFF.

This clone was counted a single time. The J gene is TRBJ2-5, the V gene TRBV10-3, with TRBD2 as a possible D gene (5 bases). Germline assignment: CDR1 ENHRY and CDR2 SYGVKD. V was shortened by 1 base and J by 4 bases, with 7 bases between the two germline ends. This CDR3 has 13 amino acids. The chain's CDR3 is CAISEFRGETQYF. DNA of the CDR3: TGTGCCATCAGTGAGTTCCGGGGAGAGACCCAGTACTTC.

This chain joins TRBV18 and TRBJ1-5, with D perhaps TRBD1 (5 bases). V was pared by 3 bases and J by 4 bases, with 16 bases between. The CDR3 contains 16 residues. In germline, CDR1 is KGHSH, CDR2 LQKENI. CDR3 in DNA: TGTGCCAGCTCACCGGGGCAGGGCGGCGGTAATCAGCCCCAGCATTTT. It yields the protein CASSPGQGGGNQPQHF.

The chain has TRBV11-1 and TRBJ1-2, with D unclear. The CDR3 runs to 16 residues. Trimming removed 3 bases from V and 1 base from J, with 15 bases in between. Per the germline V gene, CDR1 is SGHAT and CDR2 is FQDESV (reference sequence). Written as DNA, the CDR3 is TGTGCCAGCAGCTTGTCCCCGTCTGTGGGTAACTATGGCTACACCTTC. Its protein product is CASSLSPSVGNYGYTF.

Worth noting for this clone: A read error may produce the germline difference seen at one junction end. CDR3 coding DNA: TGTGCCAGCAGCCCTCGGGGCTTC. Its translation is CASSPRGF. The chain employs TRBV7-2 and TRBJ1-2; D remains ambiguous. The germline V gene has CDR1 SGHTA and CDR2 FQGNSA. This CDR3 has 8 amino acids.

The J gene is TRBJ2-2, the V gene TRBV23-1; D call uncertain. TRBV23-1 is sorted into the ORF group, with uncertain function. The CDR3 runs to 18 residues. Trimming took off 0 bases at V and 1 base at J, with 15 bases between the two ends. The CDR3 nucleotides are TGCGCCAGCAGTCAATCCCCTCAGCTCTGGGGGAACACCGGGGAGCTGTTTTTT. This sequence encodes CASSQSPQLWGNTGELFF.

The chain carries TRBV5-1 and TRBJ2-1; D is unresolved. The V end was cut by 6 bases, the J end by 2 bases, with 9 bases between. Germline CDR1 SGHRS, CDR2 YFSETQ. The CDR3 runs 13 residues. The CDR3 protein is CASTRPPYNEQFF. CDR3 bases: TGCGCCAGCACCCGGCCACCCTACAATGAGCAGTTCTTC.

The V gene is TRBV7-7, the J gene TRBJ2-1; D is unresolved. V gave up 3 bases and J gave up 4 bases, with 7 bases separating them. This CDR3 has 13 residues. Germline V CDR1 and CDR2: SSHAT, FNYEAQ (reference sequence). The CDR3 reads CASSLEVYNEQFF. The DNA of the CDR3 is TGTGCCAGCAGCTTGGAAGTTTACAATGAGCAGTTCTTC.

This chain uses TRBV7-6 with TRBJ1-2; D is undetermined. Germline V gene sequence: CDR1 SGHVS, CDR2 FNYEAQ. V lost 3 bases to trimming and J lost 6 bases, with 11 bases between them. This CDR3 spans 13 amino acids. CDR3 nucleotides: TGTGCCAGCAGCTTCTCCCCGCGGGATGGCTACACCTTC. It yields the protein CASSFSPRDGYTF.

This clone came up once. The rearrangement uses TRBV6-5 and TRBJ2-6; D gene unclear. The CDR3 totals 14 residues. V lost 5 bases and J 1 base, leaving 6 bases between the germline ends. CDR1 is MNHEY and CDR2 is SVGAGI in the germline V gene. The CDR3 spells CASSPRSGANVLTF. The CDR3 bases are TGTGCCAGCAGTCCTAGGTCTGGGGCCAACGTCCTGACTTTC.